The 3 T cell receptor beta chains in this list originate from one sample, sequenced in a study of radiotherapy plus CTLA-4 blockade in lung cancer. Method: immunoSEQ multiplex PCR; TCRdb's copy keeps in-frame clones and lacks some. The sample has roughly 39,000 clones, around 79% seen once; the top ten hold 8% to 9%. The source was peripheral blood, collected from a patient treated with radiotherapy plus ipilimumab. These receptors were obtained from a human donor with non-small cell lung cancer who had stable disease on radiotherapy plus ipilimumab.

With respect to this clone: This specimen includes other DNA sequences encoding the same CDR3. The V gene is TRBV5-1, the J gene TRBJ1-6; a weak D match, TRBD1 (6 bases). The ends were cut back, 4 bases at V and 7 bases at J, with 24 bases in the middle. CDR1 and CDR2 from the germline V gene are SGHRS and YFSETQ. This CDR3 comprises 18 residues. The CDR3 reads CASSPRGRGALGNSPLHF. In DNA, the CDR3 is TGCGCCAGCAGCCCCCGCGGCAGGGGCGCCCTAGGGAATTCACCCCTCCACTTT.

This chain joins TRBV18 and TRBJ2-7, with 8 bases aligning to TRBD1. Looked up from germline, CDR1 is KGHSH and CDR2 is LQKENI. J was trimmed by 3 bases and V by 2 bases; bases with no gene match: 3. This CDR3 is built from 14 residues. The chain's CDR3 is CASSPETGVYEQYV. In DNA form, the CDR3 reads TGTGCCAGCTCACCAGAGACAGGGGTCTACGAGCAGTACGTC.

This chain connects TRBV9 to TRBJ1-6; 8 nucleotides match TRBD1. Trimming removed 7 bases from V and 5 bases from J; junction bases left unmatched: 2. CDR3 length: 13 amino acids. Germline V gene data show CDR1 as SGDLS and CDR2 as YYNGEE. This CDR3 is CASRQGHNSPLHF. The CDR3 nucleotides read TGTGCCAGCCGACAGGGGCATAATTCACCCCTCCACTTT.